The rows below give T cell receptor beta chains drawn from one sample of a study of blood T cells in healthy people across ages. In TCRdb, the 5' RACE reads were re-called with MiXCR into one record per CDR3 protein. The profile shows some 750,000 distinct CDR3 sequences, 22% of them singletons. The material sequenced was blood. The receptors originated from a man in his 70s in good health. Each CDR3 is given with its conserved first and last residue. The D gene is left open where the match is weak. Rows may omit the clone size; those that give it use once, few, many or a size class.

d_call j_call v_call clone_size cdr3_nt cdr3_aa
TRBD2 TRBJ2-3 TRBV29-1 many TGCAGCGTCCGGGGACTAGCGGGAGGCACAGATACGCAGTATTTT CSVRGLAGGTDTQYF
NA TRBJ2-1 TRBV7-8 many TGTGCCAGCAGCCCCCCCCGGCCAACCTACAATGAGCAGTTCTTC CASSPPRPTYNEQFF
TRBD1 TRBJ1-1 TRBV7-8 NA TGTGCCAGCAGCTTAATGGGACAGGCCAGCACTGAAGCTTTCTTT CASSLMGQASTEAFF
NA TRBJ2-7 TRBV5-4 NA TGTGCCAGCAGCTTGGGGGGTTGGCAGTCCTACGAGCAGTACTTC CASSLGGWQSYEQYF
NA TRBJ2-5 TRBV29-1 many TGCAGCGTTGCGTTCGCCCAAGAGACCCAGTACTTC CSVAFAQETQYF
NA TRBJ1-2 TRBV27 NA TGTGCCAGCAGTTTGGGAGGGGCGGGGGCTAAACCTGGCTACACCTTC CASSLGGAGAKPGYTF
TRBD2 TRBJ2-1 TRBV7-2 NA TGTGCCAGCAGCTTACTGGGGACTAGCGGCCCCAATGAGCAGTTCTTC CASSLLGTSGPNEQFF
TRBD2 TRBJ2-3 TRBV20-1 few TGCAGTGCTAGTAGAGCTAGCGGGAGTTCAGATACGCAGTATTTT CSASRASGSSDTQYF
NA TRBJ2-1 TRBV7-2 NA TGTGCCAGCAGCCCAAGCCTCAGGGGCGCCACCTACAATGAGCAGTTCTTC CASSPSLRGATYNEQFF
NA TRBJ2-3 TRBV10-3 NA TGTGCCATCAGTGAGTCAAAAGGGTCAGCAACCTCTAGCACAGATACGCAGTATTTT CAISESKGSATSSTDTQYF
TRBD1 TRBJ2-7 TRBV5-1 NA TGCGCCAGCAGCCAGGGGGTTGCCTACGAGCAGTACTTC CASSQGVAYEQYF
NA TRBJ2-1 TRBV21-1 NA TGTGCCAGCAGCAAGGAAAGCGGGAGTACCTACAATGAGCAGTTCTTC CASSKESGSTYNEQFF
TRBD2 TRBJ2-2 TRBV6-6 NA TGTGCCAGCAGCAGCGGGGGGGATGTCACCGGGGAGCTGTTTTTT CASSSGGDVTGELFF
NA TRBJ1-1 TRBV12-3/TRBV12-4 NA TGTGCCAGCAGAAAGGGTTCGTACACTGAAGCTTTCTTT CASRKGSYTEAFF
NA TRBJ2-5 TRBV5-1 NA TGCGCCAGCAGCTTGAATCCGAACCAAGAGACCCAGTATTTC CASSLNPNQETQYF
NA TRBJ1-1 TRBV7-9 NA TGTGCCAGCAGCCATATCGAGGGGAACACTGAAGCTTTCTTT CASSHIEGNTEAFF
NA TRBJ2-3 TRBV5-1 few TGCGCCAGCAGCTTGGCTCGCCTGAATCCGGATACGCAGTATTTT CASSLARLNPDTQYF
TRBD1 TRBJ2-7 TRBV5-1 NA TGCGCCAGCAGCCAGCCGTGGGACAGGGGGCATAACGAGCAGTACTTC CASSQPWDRGHNEQYF
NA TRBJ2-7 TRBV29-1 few TGCAGCGTTGCCGGTCCTGCCTACGAGCAGTACTTC CSVAGPAYEQYF
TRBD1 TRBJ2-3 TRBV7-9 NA TGTGCCAGCAGCTTATCAACCGGGACAGGGGGAACAGATACGCAGTACTTT CASSLSTGTGGTDTQYF
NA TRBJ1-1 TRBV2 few TGTGCCAGCAGTGAGGGGGGGTACCGGGCTTTCTTT CASSEGGYRAFF
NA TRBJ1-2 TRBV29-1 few TGCGGCTCGTACCGGGGGGGCGGCTATGGCTACACCTTC CGSYRGGGYGYTF
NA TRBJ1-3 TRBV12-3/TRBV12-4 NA TGTGCCAGCAGTAGAGCCGTCGGGGGGGGAGGAAACACCATATATTTT CASSRAVGGGGNTIYF
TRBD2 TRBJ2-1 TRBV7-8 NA TGTGCCAGCAGCTTAGTTGGACTAGCGGGTGAGCAGTTCTTC CASSLVGLAGEQFF
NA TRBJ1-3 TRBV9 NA TGTGCCAGCAGCGCGACCCCCGGGGGGTCTGGAAACACCATATATTTT CASSATPGGSGNTIYF
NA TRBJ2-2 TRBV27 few TGTGCCAGCAGTTTAGTACGGTCCACCGGGGAGCTGTTTTTT CASSLVRSTGELFF
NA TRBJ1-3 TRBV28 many TGTGCCAGCAGTTTAAACGGCCGGGCCTCTGGAAACACCATATATTTT CASSLNGRASGNTIYF
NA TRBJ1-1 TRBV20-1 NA TGCAGTGCTAGGGCCACCGGGGTGAACACTGAAGCTTTCTTT CSARATGVNTEAFF
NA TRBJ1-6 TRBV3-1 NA TGTGCCAGCAGCCTCGCCGATGGGAGGGATTCACCCCTCCACTTT CASSLADGRDSPLHF
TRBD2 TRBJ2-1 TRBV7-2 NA TGTGCCACCGGGGGGGTTAGCTCCTACAATGAGCAGTTCTTC CATGGVSSYNEQFF
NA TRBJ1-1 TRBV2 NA TGTGCCAGCCTTCTATATTTGGTGAACACTGAAGCTTTCTTT CASLLYLVNTEAFF
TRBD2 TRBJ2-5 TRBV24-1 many TGTGCCACCAGTGATTCTTGGACTAGCGGGCAAGAGACCCAGTACTTC CATSDSWTSGQETQYF
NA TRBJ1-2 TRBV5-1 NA TGCGCCAGCAGCTGGGGGACACACCCCTATGGCTACACCTTC CASSWGTHPYGYTF
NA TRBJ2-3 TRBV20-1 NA TGCAGTGCCCCATCTCTGGGGATTAGCACAGATACGCAGTATTTT CSAPSLGISTDTQYF
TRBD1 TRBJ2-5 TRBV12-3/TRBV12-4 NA TGTGCCAGCAGTTCGGACAGGGAGTTTCAAGAGACCCAGTACTTC CASSSDREFQETQYF
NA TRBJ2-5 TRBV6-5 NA TGTGCCAGCAGTTACTCGAAGGGTTTGTACCAAGAGACCCAGTACTTC CASSYSKGLYQETQYF
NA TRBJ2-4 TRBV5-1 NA TGCGCCAGCCACAGGGAATTCGGTGACATTCAGTACTTC CASHREFGDIQYF
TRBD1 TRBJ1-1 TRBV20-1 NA TGCAGTGCTAGTTACAGGGGGCTGAACACTGAAGCTTTCTTT CSASYRGLNTEAFF
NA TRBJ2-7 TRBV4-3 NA TGCGCCAGCAGCCAAGGCAGAATCTACGAGCAGTACTTC CASSQGRIYEQYF
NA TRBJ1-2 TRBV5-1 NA TGCGCCAGCAGCGCCGGTCTTAACTATGGCTACACCTTC CASSAGLNYGYTF
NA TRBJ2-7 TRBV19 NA TGTGCCAGTAGTATTAGCACCGGGATTCCCTACGAGCAGTACTTC CASSISTGIPYEQYF
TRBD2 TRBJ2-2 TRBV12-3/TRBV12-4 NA TGTGCCACCGAGCGGACTAGCAGACACACCGGGGAGCTGTTTTTT CATERTSRHTGELFF